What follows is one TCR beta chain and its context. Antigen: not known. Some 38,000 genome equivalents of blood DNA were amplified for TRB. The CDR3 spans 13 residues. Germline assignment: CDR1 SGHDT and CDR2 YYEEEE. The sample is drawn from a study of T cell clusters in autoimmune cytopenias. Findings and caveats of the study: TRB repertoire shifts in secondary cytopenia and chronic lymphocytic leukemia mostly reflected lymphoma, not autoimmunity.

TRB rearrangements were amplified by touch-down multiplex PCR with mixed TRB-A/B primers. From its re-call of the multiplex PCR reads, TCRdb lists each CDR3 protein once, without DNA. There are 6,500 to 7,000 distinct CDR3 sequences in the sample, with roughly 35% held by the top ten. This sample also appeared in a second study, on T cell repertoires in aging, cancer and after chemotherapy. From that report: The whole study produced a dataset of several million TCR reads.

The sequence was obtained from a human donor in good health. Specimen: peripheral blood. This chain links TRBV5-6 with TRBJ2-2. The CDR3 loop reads CASSFPSSGELFF.